This TCR beta chain comes out of a study of shared clonotypes between healthy human individuals. On the study more broadly: CD4 naive and memory got three plates each, CD8 naive two, CD8 memory one.

CDR1 is MNHNS and CDR2 is SASEGT in the germline V gene. Trimming cost V 5 bases and J 2 bases, with 12 bases left between them. The CDR3 covers 14 residues. Only one count was recorded for this clone. This sample includes further DNA sequences coding for the same CDR3. Each subset's genomic DNA was shared equally among a number of immunoSEQ plates. Authors' methods: Filtering differed since immunoSEQ provided only junctions, with no quality scores. Assay used: immunoSEQ multiplex PCR; TCRdb lists only in-frame clones, some missing. That table supplies the V and J calls and clone size; D and trimming were determined from the DNA. Counted here are about 660,000 clones, under 80% occurring once; the ten biggest clones make up about 1.8%.

The sample comprised memory CD4+ T cells sorted from blood. The subset here: CD45RA-negative fraction. The chain employs TRBV6-1 and TRBJ1-1; perhaps TRBD1 as D (5 bases). This TCR came from a woman in her twenties or thirties in good health. The CDR3 nucleotides read TGTGCCAGCAGTCCCCGGGGGGGAAACACTGAAGCTTTCTTT. It specifies CASSPRGGNTEAFF.